Below, 20 T cell receptor beta chains from the same sample are listed, as sequenced in a study of shared clonotypes between healthy human individuals. Clones were read by immunoSEQ multiplex PCR, and TCRdb kept only the in-frame ones, dropping some. The sample comprises over 2 million clones, around 90% of which are singletons, and 0.37% rests with the top ten. Material: naive CD4+ T cells from PBMCs. This sample's subset: CD45RA+ positively selected. The receptors stem from a young man in good health. Some clones in this sample may be carry-over from other donors' samples.

A note on this clone: This specimen includes other DNA sequences encoding the same CDR3. The J gene is TRBJ1-5, the V gene TRBV7-2; D might be TRBD1 (6 bases). V dropped 5 bases and J dropped 1 base, with 12 bases sitting between them. The germline gives CDR1 SGHTA, CDR2 FQGNSA. This CDR3 contains 15 residues. CDR3 amino acids: CASSPTGRSNQPQHF. CDR3 nucleotides: TGTGCCAGCAGCCCCACAGGGAGAAGCAATCAGCCCCAGCATTTT.

The J gene is TRBJ1-6, the V gene TRBV28, with unresolved D. This CDR3 comprises 14 residues. CDR1 is MDHEN and CDR2 is SYDVKM in the germline V gene. V was trimmed by 8 bases and J by 7 bases, leaving 15 bases between them. CDR3 loop: CASGRTEGNSPLHF. The DNA of the CDR3 is TGTGCCAGCGGAAGGACGGAGGGAAATTCACCCCTCCACTTT. Using reference TRBV28 and TRBJ1-6 for the parts outside the CDR3, the full variable domain is DVKVTQSSRYLVKRTGEKVFLECVQDMDHENMFWYRQDPGLGLRLIYFSYDVKMKEKGDIPEGYSVSREKKERFSLILESASTNQTSMYLCASGRTEGNSPLHFGNGTRLTVT.

This sequence joins TRBV27 and TRBJ1-3; the D gene is possibly TRBD1 (6 bases). CDR3 length: 16 amino acids. Trimming removed 6 bases from V and 4 bases from J, with 19 bases in between. Germline V gene lookup returns CDR1 MNHEY and CDR2 SMNVEV (reference sequence). CDR3 sequence reads: CASRDLSGQRGNTIYF. The CDR3 region has the DNA TGTGCCAGCAGGGATTTGTCCGGACAGAGGGGAAACACCATATATTTT.

As regards this clone: The sample contains more than one DNA sequence encoding this CDR3. The V and J genes are TRBV5-1 and TRBJ2-5; D unresolved. V lost 0 bases and J 1 base, leaving 7 bases between the germline ends. CDR1 and CDR2 (germline): SGHRS, YFSETQ. CDR3 length: 14 amino acids. The CDR3, as DNA: TGCGCCAGCAGCTTGGCAGTTAGCCAAGAGACCCAGTACTTC. Its translation: CASSLAVSQETQYF.

The rearrangement joins TRBV30 to TRBJ2-7, with D possibly being TRBD2 (6 bases). The CDR3 sequence is 15 residues long. The V gene lost 0 bases and the J gene lost 4 bases, with 16 bases spanning the gap. Germline V lookup: CDR1 GTSNPN, CDR2 SVGIG (reference sequence). The CDR3 protein is CAWSVPGGGPYEQYF. The CDR3 DNA is TGTGCCTGGAGTGTTCCCGGTGGAGGGCCTTACGAGCAGTACTTC.

Comment on this clone: This sample includes further DNA sequences coding for the same CDR3. This rearrangement joins TRBV18 to TRBJ2-7; D possibly uses TRBD1 or TRBD2 (5 bases each). The germline V gene has CDR1 KGHSH and CDR2 LQKENI. This CDR3 spans 14 amino acids. V gave up 2 bases and J gave up 0 bases, with 8 bases separating them. This CDR3 is CASSPGTGSYEQYF. The CDR3 nucleotides are TGTGCCAGCTCACCAGGGACCGGCTCCTACGAGCAGTACTTC.

This clone showed up just a few times. The V gene is TRBV9, the J gene TRBJ1-1, with D unclear. CDR1 SGDLS and CDR2 YYNGEE come from the germline V gene. This CDR3 comprises 13 residues. V was cut by 1 base and J by 4 bases, with 8 bases left in between. The CDR3 is CASSVSFSTEAFF. CDR3 nucleotide sequence: TGTGCCAGCAGCGTATCCTTCAGCACTGAAGCTTTCTTT.

The chain recombines TRBV6-5 with TRBJ2-1; D is undetermined. CDR3 length: 13 residues. Trimming left V 2 bases short and J 7 bases short, with 9 bases between. CDR1 is MNHEY, CDR2 SVGAGI, per germline. The CDR3 region has the DNA TGTGCCAGCAGTTACAGGGCTGGGAATGAGCAGTTCTTC. Protein product: CASSYRAGNEQFF.

For this clone: Other nucleotide sequences in the sample specify the same CDR3. The genes are TRBV20-1 and TRBJ2-5; D unresolved. Germline CDR1 is DFQATT and CDR2 is SNEGSKA (reference sequence). V shed 7 bases and J shed 5 bases, with 11 bases lying between them. This CDR3 spans 11 amino acids. The CDR3 bases are TGCAGTGTCCCCCTTGGGGAGACCCAGTACTTC. Amino acids: CSVPLGETQYF.

CDR3 protein: CASSVGLHSNYGYTF. The CDR3 DNA reads TGTGCCAGCAGCGTAGGACTGCACTCTAACTATGGCTACACCTTC. The chain has TRBV9 and TRBJ1-2; D is unclear. The CDR3 contains 15 residues. V was pared by 0 bases and J by 0 bases, with 9 bases between. Germline CDR1 SGDLS, CDR2 YYNGEE.

The chain carries TRBV19 and TRBJ2-2; 7 positions match TRBD1. Germline CDR1 and CDR2: LNHDA and SQIVND (reference sequence). J was trimmed by 9 bases and V by 1 base; bases with no gene match: 5. The CDR3 is 14 amino acids. CDR3 loop: CASSIAQGVRELFF. CDR3 DNA: TGTGCCAGTAGTATAGCCCAGGGGGTCAGGGAGCTGTTTTTT. The complete variable domain, with remaining parts taken from reference TRBV19 and TRBJ2-2, reads DGGITQSPKYLFRKEGQNVTLSCEQNLNHDAMYWYRQDPGQGLRLIYYSQIVNDFQKGDIAEGYSVSREKKESFPLTVTSAQKNPTAFYLCASSIAQGVRELFFGEGSRLTVL.

This clone appeared once. This chain uses TRBV4-1 with TRBJ2-1, with 9 bases that match TRBD2. Looked up from germline, CDR1 is MGHRA and CDR2 is YSYEKL. The CDR3 consists of 16 residues. V lost 2 bases, J lost 9 bases, and 11 bases stayed unmatched. CDR3 sequence: CASSQPGTSKRGEQFF. CDR3 DNA sequence: TGCGCCAGCAGCCAACCAGGGACTAGCAAGAGGGGTGAGCAGTTCTTC.

The rearrangement links TRBV28 to TRBJ1-1, with D uncertain. CDR1 and CDR2 (germline): MDHEN, SYDVKM. This CDR3 spans 11 amino acids. V was cut by 6 bases and J by 3 bases, with 5 bases left in between. In DNA form, the CDR3 reads TGTGCCAGCAGGAAATACACTGAAGCTTTCTTT. Translation gives CASRKYTEAFF.

The chain carries TRBV5-1 and TRBJ2-1; weak D call: TRBD2 (6 bases). Germline loops: CDR1 SGHRS, CDR2 YFSETQ. V was pared by 3 bases and J by 1 base, with 17 bases between. The CDR3 sequence is 17 residues long. CDR3: CASSSDNRRGSYNEQFF. As DNA, the CDR3 is TGCGCCAGCAGCTCGGATAATCGTCGGGGGTCCTACAATGAGCAGTTCTTC.

V usage is TRBV30 and J usage is TRBJ2-1; 7 bases are a match to TRBD2. Germline CDR1 is GTSNPN and CDR2 is SVGIG (reference sequence). The CDR3 is 14 residues long. J gave up 7 bases and V 0 bases, and 6 bases lay outside the gene matches. This CDR3 reads CAWSVGLAANEQFF. The CDR3 nucleotides are TGTGCCTGGAGTGTCGGCCTAGCGGCGAATGAGCAGTTCTTC.

This clone was recorded only once. The rearrangement uses TRBV6-5 and TRBJ1-3; D is ambiguous. This CDR3 spans 16 amino acids. Between the trimmed V and J ends, which lost 0 bases and 0 bases, there was a span of 9 bases. Germline V gene sequence: CDR1 MNHEY, CDR2 SVGAGI. Written as DNA, the CDR3 is TGTGCCAGCAGTTACTCACACCCACTCTCTGGAAACACCATATATTTT. Its translation: CASSYSHPLSGNTIYF.

The rearrangement uses TRBV7-2 and TRBJ2-1; TRBD1 matches 12 bases. CDR3 length equals 16 residues. Germline loops: CDR1 SGHTA, CDR2 FQGNSA. The V and J ends lost 2 bases and 7 bases, in that order; junction bases with no gene match: 6. The CDR3 DNA sequence: TGTGCCAGCAGCTTATCGGGACAGGGGGCCCAAAATGAGCAGTTCTTC. This encodes CASSLSGQGAQNEQFF.

The chain joins TRBV15 to TRBJ2-1; D is undetermined. The CDR3 is made up of 16 amino acids. Looked up from germline, CDR1 is LNHNV and CDR2 is YYDKDF (reference sequence). V was cut by 0 bases and J by 2 bases, with 11 bases left in between. Written as DNA, the CDR3 is TGTGCCACCAGCAGAGATGCCGTATATCCCTACAATGAGCAGTTCTTC. It is translated as CATSRDAVYPYNEQFF.

The chain uses TRBV27 and TRBJ1-1; D not resolved. Trimming stripped 3 bases from V and 4 bases from J, with 9 bases between. The CDR3 is 13 amino acids. Germline CDR1 and CDR2: MNHEY and SMNVEV (reference sequence). In nucleotides, the CDR3 is TGTGCCAGCAGTTTCCGACGGCTCACTGAAGCTTTCTTT. It yields the protein CASSFRRLTEAFF.

In nucleotides, the CDR3 is TGTGCCAGCACCGACGACGCTCTCCCTAACACTGAAGCTTTCTTT. It yields the protein CASTDDALPNTEAFF. The chain has TRBV5-8 and TRBJ1-1; D is unresolved. V was trimmed by 6 bases and J by 2 bases, leaving 17 bases between them. Per germline, CDR1 SGHTS and CDR2 YDEGEE. This CDR3 is 15 amino acids long.